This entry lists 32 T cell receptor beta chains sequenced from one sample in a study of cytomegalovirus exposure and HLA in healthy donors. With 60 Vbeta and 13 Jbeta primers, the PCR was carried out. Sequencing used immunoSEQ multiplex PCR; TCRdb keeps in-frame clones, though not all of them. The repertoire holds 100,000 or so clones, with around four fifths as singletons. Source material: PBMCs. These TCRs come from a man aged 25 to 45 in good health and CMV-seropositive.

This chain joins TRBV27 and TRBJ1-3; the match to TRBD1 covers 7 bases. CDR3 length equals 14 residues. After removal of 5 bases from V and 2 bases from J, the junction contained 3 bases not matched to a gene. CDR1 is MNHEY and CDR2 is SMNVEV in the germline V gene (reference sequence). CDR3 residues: CASSRDRAGNTIYF. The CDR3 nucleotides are TGTGCCAGCAGTCGGGACAGAGCTGGAAACACCATATATTTT.

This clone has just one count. The CDR3 region has the DNA TGTGCCAGCATGGACTCCTCTTTCACAGATACGCAGTATTTT. Its translation is CASMDSSFTDTQYF. The V call is TRBV2, the J call TRBJ2-3; TRBD2 might be the D (5 bases). The CDR3 contains 14 residues. Germline loops: CDR1 SNHLY, CDR2 FYNNEI. The V gene lost 7 bases and the J gene lost 2 bases, with 13 bases spanning the gap.

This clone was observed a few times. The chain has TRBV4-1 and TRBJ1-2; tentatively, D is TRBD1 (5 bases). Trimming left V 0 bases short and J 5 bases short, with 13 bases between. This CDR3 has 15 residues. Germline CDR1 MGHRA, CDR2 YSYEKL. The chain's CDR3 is CASSQDHPQGYGYTF. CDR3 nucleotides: TGCGCCAGCAGCCAAGATCACCCCCAGGGTTATGGCTACACCTTC.

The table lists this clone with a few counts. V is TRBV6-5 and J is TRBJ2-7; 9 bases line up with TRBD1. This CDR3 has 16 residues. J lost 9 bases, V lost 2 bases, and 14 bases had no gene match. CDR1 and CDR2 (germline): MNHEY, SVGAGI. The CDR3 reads CASSYGSGPTGGLQYF. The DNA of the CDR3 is TGTGCCAGCAGTTACGGTTCAGGACCTACAGGGGGCTTGCAGTACTTC.

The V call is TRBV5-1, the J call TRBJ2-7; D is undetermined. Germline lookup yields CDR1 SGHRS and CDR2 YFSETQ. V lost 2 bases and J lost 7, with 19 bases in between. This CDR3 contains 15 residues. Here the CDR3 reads CASSFRPGADSEQYF. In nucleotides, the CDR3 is TGCGCCAGCAGCTTTCGTCCAGGTGCCGATTCGGAGCAGTACTTC.

In DNA, the CDR3 is TGTGCCAGCAGCCCCCAGGGACTGACCACAGATACGCAGTATTTT. Protein: CASSPQGLTTDTQYF. The V and J genes are TRBV21-1 and TRBJ2-3; the listed D gene, TRBD2, was not tested against the DNA. TRBV21-1 represents a pseudogene. The CDR3 covers 15 residues.

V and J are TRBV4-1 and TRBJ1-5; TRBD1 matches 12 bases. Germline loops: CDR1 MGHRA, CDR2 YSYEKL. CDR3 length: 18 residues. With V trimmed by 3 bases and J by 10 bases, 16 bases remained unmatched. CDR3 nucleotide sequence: TGCGCCAGCAGCCAGACCGGGACAGGGGGCGCAGAGGTTGCTCCCCAGCATTTT. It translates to CASSQTGTGGAEVAPQHF.

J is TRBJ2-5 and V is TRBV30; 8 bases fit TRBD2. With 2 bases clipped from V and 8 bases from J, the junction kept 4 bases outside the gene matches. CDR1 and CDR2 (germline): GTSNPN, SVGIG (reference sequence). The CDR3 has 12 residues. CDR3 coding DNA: TGTGCCTGGAGTAGCGGGGGACAAACCCAGTACTTC. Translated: CAWSSGGQTQYF.

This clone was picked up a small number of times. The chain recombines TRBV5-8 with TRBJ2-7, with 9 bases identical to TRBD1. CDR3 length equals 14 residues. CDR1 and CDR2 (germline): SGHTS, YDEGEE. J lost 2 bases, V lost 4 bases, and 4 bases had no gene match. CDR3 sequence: CASSTGTGTYEQYF. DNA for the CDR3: TGTGCCAGCAGCACCGGGACAGGGACCTACGAGCAGTACTTC.

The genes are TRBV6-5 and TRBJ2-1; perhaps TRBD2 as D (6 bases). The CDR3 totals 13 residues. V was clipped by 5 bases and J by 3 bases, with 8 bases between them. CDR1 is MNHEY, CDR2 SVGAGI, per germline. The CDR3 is CASSGRGYNEQFF. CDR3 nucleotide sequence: TGTGCCAGCAGTGGGCGGGGCTACAATGAGCAGTTCTTC.

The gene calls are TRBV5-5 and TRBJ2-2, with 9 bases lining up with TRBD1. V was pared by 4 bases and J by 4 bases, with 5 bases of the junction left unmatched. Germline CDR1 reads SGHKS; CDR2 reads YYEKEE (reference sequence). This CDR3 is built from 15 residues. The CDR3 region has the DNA TGTGCCAGCAGCCGGGGACAGGGTTTCACCGGGGAGCTGTTTTTT. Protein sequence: CASSRGQGFTGELFF. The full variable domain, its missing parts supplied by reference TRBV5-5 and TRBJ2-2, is DAGVTQSPTHLIKTRGQQVTLRCSPISGHKSVSWYQQVLGQGPQFIFQYYEKEERGRGNFPDRFSARQFPNYSSELNVNALLLGDSALYLCASSRGQGFTGELFFGEGSRLTVL.

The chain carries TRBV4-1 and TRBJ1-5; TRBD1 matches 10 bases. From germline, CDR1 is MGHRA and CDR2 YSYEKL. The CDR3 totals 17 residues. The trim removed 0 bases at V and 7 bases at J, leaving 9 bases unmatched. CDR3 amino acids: CASSQDRSTGGLQPQHF. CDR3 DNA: TGCGCCAGCAGCCAAGATCGGTCGACAGGGGGCTTGCAGCCCCAGCATTTT.

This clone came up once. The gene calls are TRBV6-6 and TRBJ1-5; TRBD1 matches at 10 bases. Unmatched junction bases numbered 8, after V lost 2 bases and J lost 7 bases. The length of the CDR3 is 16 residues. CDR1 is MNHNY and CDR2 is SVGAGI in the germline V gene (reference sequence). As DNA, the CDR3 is TGTGCCAGCAGTTACGCGACAGGGGGCGCAGGACAGCCCCAGCATTTT. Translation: CASSYATGGAGQPQHF.

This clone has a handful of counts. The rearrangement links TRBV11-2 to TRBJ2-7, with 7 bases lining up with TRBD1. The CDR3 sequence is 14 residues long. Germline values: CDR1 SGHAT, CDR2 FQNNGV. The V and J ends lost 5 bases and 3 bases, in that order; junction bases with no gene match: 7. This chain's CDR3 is CASSRTGQFYEQYF. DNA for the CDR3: TGTGCCAGCAGCCGGACAGGACAATTCTACGAGCAGTACTTC.

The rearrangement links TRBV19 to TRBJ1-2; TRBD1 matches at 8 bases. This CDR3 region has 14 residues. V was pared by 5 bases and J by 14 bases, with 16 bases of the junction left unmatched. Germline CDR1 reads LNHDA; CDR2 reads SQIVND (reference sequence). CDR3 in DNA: TGTGCCAGTAGTGATACAGGGGGTCGTCAAAGGGGTACCTTC. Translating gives CASSDTGGRQRGTF.

The CDR3 nucleotides are TGTGCCTGGACCCTTCAGGCGGGACGGATAGACACTGAAGCTTTCTTT. This encodes CAWTLQAGRIDTEAFF. The V gene is TRBV30, the J gene TRBJ1-1, with TRBD1 as a possible D gene (5 bases). V shed 4 bases and J shed 3 bases, with 21 bases lying between them. CDR1 is GTSNPN and CDR2 is SVGIG in the germline V gene (reference sequence). This CDR3 contains 16 residues.

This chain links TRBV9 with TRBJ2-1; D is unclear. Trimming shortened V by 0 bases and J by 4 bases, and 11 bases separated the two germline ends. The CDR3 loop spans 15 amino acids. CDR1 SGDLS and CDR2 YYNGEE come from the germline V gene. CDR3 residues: CASSVARLSYNEQFF. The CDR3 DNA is TGTGCCAGCAGCGTAGCTCGACTGTCATACAATGAGCAGTTCTTC.

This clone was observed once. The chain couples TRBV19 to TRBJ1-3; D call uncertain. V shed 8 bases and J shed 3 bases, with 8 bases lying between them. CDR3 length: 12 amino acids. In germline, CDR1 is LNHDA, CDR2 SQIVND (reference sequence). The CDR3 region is CASSLFGNTIYF. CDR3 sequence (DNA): TGTGCCAGTTCGTTGTTTGGAAACACCATATATTTT.

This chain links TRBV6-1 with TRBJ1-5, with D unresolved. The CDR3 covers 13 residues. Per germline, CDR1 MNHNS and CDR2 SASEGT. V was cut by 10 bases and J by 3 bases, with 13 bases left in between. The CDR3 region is CAITETPNQPQHF. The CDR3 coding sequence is TGTGCCATAACAGAGACCCCCAATCAGCCCCAGCATTTT.

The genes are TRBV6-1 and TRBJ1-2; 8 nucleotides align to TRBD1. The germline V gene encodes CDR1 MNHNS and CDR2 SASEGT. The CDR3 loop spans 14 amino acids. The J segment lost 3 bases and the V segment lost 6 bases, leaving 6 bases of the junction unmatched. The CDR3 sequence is CASRWYRGDYGYTF. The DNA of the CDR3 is TGTGCCAGCAGATGGTACAGGGGGGACTATGGCTACACCTTC.

The CDR3 loop reads CASSLITGDSPLHF. The CDR3 DNA follows: TGTGCCAGCAGCTTAATCACAGGCGATTCACCCCTCCACTTT. The chain recombines TRBV11-1 with TRBJ1-6, with D possibly TRBD1 on 5 matching bases. Per the germline V gene, CDR1 is SGHAT and CDR2 is FQDESV (reference sequence). Trimming left V 2 bases short and J 8 bases short, with 10 bases between. The CDR3 length is 14 residues.

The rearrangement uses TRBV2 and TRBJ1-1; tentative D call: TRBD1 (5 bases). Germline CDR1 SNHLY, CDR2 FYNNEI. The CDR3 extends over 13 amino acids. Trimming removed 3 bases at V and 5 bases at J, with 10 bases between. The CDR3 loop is CASSDRVRTEAFF. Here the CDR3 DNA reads TGTGCCAGCAGTGACAGGGTTAGGACTGAAGCTTTCTTT.

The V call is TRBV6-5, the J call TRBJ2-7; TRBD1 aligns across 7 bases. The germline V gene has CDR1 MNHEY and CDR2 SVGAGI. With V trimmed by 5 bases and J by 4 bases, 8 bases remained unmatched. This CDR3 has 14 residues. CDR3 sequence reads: CASSPGTVLYEQYF. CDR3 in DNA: TGTGCCAGCAGTCCCGGGACAGTACTTTACGAGCAGTACTTC.

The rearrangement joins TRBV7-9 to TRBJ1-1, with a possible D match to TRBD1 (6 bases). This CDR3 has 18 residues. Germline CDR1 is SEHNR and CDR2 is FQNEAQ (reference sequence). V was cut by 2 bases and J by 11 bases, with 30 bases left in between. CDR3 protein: CASSLFPVLNFKGVWAFF. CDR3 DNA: TGTGCCAGCAGCTTATTCCCGGTCCTTAATTTTAAGGGGGTTTGGGCTTTCTTT.

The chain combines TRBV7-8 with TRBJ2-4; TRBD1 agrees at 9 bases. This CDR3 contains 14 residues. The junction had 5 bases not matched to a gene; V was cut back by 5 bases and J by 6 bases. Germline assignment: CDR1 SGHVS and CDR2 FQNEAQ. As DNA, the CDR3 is TGTGCCAGCAGCGGTACGGACAGGGGAAACATTCAGTACTTC. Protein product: CASSGTDRGNIQYF. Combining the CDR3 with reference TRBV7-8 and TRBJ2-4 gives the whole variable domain GAGVSQSPRYKVAKRGQDVALRCDPISGHVSLFWYQQALGQGPEFLTYFQNEAQLDKSGLPSDRFFAERPEGSVSTLKIQRTQQEDSAVYLCASSGTDRGNIQYFGAGTRLSVL.

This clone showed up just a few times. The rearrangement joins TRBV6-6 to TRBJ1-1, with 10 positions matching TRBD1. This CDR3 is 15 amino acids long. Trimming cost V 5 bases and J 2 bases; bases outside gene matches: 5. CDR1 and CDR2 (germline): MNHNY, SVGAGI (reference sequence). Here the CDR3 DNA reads TGTGCCAGCAGTACCCGGGACAGGGGAAACACTGAAGCTTTCTTT. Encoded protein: CASSTRDRGNTEAFF.

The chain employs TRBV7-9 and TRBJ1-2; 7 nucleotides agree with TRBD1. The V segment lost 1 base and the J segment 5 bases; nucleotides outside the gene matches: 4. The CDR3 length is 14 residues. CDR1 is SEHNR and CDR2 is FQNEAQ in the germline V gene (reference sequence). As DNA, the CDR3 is TGTGCCAGCAGCTTAGGTGGACAGGCATATGGCTACACCTTC. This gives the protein CASSLGGQAYGYTF.

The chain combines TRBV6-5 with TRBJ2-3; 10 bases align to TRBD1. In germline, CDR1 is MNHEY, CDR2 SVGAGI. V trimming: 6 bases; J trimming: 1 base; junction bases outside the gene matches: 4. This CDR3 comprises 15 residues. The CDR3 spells CASSSDRGRTDTQYF. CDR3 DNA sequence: TGTGCCAGCAGCTCCGACAGGGGGCGCACAGATACGCAGTATTTT.

The CDR3 DNA reads TGCGCCAGCTCCCTCTCAGGGGCTAGTTCGTGGGAGACCCAGTACTTC. Translated: CASSLSGASSWETQYF. The chain is built from TRBV5-1 and TRBJ2-5; TRBD1 might be the D (6 bases). Per the germline V gene, CDR1 is SGHRS and CDR2 is YFSETQ. Trimming left V 7 bases short and J 5 bases short, with 24 bases between. The CDR3 is 16 amino acids.

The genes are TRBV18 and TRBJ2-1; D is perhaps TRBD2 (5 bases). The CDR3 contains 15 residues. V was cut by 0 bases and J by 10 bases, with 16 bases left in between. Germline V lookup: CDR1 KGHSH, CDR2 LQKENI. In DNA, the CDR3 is TGTGCCAGCTCACCACCGCAGACGGCGGGCAAGGAGCAGTTCTTC. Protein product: CASSPPQTAGKEQFF. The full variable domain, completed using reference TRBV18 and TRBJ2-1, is NAGVMQNPRHLVRRRGQEARLRCSPMKGHSHVYWYRQLPEEGLKFMVYLQKENIIDESGMPKERFSAEFPKEGPSILRIQQVVRGDSAAYFCASSPPQTAGKEQFFGPGTRLTVL.

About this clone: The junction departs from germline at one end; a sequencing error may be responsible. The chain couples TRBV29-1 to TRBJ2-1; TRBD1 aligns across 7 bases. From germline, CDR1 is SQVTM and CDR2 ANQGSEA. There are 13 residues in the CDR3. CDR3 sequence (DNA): TGCAGCGTTGAGATCGACAGGGTTGAACGGGTCCTCTTC. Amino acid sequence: CSVEIDRVERVLF.

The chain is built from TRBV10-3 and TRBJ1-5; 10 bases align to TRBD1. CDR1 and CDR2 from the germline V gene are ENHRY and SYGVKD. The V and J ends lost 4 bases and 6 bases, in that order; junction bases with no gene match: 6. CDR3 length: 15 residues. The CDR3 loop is CAISAETGGGQPQHF. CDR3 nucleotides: TGTGCCATCAGTGCAGAGACAGGGGGCGGTCAGCCCCAGCATTTT.